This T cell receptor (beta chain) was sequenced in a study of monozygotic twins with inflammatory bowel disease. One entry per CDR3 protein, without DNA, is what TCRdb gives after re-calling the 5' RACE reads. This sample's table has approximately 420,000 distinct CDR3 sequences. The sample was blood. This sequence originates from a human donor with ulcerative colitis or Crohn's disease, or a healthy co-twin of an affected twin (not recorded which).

The CDR3 reads CASSYSWGERYGYTF. The genes are TRBV6-5 and TRBJ1-2; the TRBD1 assignment by TCRdb is unverifiable without DNA. CDR1 is MNHEY and CDR2 is SVGAGI in the germline V gene. The CDR3 is 15 residues long.